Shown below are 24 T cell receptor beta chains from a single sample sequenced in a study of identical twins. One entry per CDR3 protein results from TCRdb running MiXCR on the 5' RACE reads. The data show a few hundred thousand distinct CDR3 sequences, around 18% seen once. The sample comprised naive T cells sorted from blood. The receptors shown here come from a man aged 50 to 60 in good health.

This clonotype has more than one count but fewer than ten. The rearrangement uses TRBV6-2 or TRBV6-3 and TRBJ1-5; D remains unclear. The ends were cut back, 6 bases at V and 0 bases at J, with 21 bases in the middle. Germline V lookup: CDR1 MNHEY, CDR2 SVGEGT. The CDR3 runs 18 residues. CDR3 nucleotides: TGTGCCAGCAGGAGATCCCGCTCGGTTTACGATAGCAATCAGCCCCAGCATTTT. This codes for CASRRSRSVYDSNQPQHF.

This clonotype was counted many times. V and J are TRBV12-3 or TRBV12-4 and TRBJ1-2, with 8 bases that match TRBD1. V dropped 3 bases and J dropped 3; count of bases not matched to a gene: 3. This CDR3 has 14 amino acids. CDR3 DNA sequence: TGTGCCAGCAGTTTGGGGGGACAGGACTATGGCTACACCTTC. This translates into CASSLGGQDYGYTF.

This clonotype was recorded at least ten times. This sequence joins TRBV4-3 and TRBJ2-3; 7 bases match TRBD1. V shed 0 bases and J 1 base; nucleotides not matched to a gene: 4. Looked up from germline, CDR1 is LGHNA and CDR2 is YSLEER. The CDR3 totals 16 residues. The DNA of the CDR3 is TGCGCCAGCAGCCAAGATCAAGGACAGGGCACAGATACGCAGTATTTT. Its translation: CASSQDQGQGTDTQYF.

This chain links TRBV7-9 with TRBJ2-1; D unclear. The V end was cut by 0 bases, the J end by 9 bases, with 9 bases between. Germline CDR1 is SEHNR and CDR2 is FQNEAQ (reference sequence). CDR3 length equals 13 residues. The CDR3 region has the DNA TGTGCCAGCAGCTTAGCACCGAACACTGAGCAGTTCTTC. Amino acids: CASSLAPNTEQFF.

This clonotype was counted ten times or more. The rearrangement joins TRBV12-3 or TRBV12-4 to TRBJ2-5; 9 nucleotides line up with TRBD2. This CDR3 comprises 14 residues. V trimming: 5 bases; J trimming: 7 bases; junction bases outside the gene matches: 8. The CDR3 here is CASSDSGRGGTQYF. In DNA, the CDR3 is TGTGCCAGCAGTGATAGCGGGAGAGGGGGGACCCAGTACTTC.

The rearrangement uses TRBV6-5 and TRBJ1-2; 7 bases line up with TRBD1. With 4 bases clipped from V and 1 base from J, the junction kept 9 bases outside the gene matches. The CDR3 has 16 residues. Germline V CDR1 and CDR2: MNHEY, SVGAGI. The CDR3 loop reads CASSSAPGQINYGYTF. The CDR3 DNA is TGTGCCAGCAGTTCCGCCCCGGGACAGATTAACTATGGCTACACCTTC.

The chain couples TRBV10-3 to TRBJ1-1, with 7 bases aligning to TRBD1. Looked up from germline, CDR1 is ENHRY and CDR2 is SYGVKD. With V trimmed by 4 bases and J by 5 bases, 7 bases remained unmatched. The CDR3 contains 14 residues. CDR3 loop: CAISAEGAGTEAFF. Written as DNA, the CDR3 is TGTGCCATCAGTGCAGAGGGGGCTGGAACTGAAGCTTTCTTT.

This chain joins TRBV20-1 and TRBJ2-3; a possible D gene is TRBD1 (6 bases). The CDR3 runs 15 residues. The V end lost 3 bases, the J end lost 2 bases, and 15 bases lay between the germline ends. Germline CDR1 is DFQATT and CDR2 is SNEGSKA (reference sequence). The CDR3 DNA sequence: TGCAGTGCTAGGGAAGGGGGTTCTCTCACAGATACGCAGTATTTT. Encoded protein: CSAREGGSLTDTQYF.

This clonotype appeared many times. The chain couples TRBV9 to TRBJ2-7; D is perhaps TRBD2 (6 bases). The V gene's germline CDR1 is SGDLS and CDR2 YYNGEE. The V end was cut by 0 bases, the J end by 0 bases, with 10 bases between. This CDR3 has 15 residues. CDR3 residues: CASSVGGLPSYEQYF. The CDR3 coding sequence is TGTGCCAGCAGCGTAGGAGGACTACCCTCCTACGAGCAGTACTTC.

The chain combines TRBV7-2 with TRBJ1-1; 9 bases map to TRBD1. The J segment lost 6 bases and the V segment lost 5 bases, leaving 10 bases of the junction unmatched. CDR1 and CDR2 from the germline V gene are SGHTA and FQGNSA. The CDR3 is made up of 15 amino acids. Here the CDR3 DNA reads TGTGCCAGCAGCCAAGTTCTAGGACAGGGGCCTGAAGCTTTCTTT. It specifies CASSQVLGQGPEAFF.

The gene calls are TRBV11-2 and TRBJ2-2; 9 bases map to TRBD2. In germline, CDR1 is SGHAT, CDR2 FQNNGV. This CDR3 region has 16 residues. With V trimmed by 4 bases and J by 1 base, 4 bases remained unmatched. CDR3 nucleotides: TGTGCCAGCAGCTCACCGACTAGCGGGAACACCGGGGAGCTGTTTTTT. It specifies CASSSPTSGNTGELFF.

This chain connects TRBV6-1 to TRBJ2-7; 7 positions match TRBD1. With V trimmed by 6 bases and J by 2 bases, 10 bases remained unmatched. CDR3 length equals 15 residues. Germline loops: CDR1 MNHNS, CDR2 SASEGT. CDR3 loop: CASSQGQERTYEQYF. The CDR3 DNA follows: TGTGCCAGCAGCCAAGGACAGGAGAGGACCTACGAGCAGTACTTC.

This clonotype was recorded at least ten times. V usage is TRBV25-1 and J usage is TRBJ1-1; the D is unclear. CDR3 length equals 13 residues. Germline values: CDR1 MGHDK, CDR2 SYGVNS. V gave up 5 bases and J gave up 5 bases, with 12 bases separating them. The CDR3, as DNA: TGTGCCAGCAGTAGCACCACGGTGACTGAAGCTTTCTTT. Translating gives CASSSTTVTEAFF.

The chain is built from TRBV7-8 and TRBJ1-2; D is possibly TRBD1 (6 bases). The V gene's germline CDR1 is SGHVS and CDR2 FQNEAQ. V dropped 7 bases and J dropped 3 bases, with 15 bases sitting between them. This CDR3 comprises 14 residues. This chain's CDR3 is CASIGTGLDYGYTF. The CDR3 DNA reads TGTGCCAGCATCGGTACAGGGCTGGACTATGGCTACACCTTC. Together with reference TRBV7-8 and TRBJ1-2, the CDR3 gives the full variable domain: GAGVSQSPRYKVAKRGQDVALRCDPISGHVSLFWYQQALGQGPEFLTYFQNEAQLDKSGLPSDRFFAERPEGSVSTLKIQRTQQEDSAVYLCASIGTGLDYGYTFGSGTRLTVV.

This CDR3 reads CASSFLASETQYF. The CDR3 DNA sequence: TGTGCCAGCAGTTTTCTAGCATCGGAGACCCAGTACTTC. J is TRBJ2-5 and V is TRBV28, with a tentative D call TRBD2 (5 bases). With 3 bases removed from V and 5 bases from J, the gap between germline ends came to 10 bases. CDR1 MDHEN and CDR2 SYDVKM come from the germline V gene. This CDR3 comprises 13 residues.

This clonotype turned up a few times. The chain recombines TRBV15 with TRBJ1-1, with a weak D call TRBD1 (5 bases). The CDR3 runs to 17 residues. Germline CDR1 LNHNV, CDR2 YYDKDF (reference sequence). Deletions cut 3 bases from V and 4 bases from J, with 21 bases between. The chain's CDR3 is CATSREALGGRSTEAFF. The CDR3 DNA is TGTGCCACCAGCAGGGAAGCCTTGGGGGGGAGGAGCACTGAAGCTTTCTTT.

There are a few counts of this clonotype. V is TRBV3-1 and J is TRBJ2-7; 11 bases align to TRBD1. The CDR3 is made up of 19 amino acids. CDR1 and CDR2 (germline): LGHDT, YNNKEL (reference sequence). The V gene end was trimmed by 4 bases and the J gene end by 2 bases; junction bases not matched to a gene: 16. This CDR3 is CASSLFQSGTGGLTYEQYF. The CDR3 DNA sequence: TGTGCCAGCAGCCTTTTCCAGTCCGGGACAGGGGGACTAACCTACGAGCAGTACTTC.

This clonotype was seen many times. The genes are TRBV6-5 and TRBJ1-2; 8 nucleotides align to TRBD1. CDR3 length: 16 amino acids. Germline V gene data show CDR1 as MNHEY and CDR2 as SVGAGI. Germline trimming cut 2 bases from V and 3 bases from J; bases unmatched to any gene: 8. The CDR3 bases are TGTGCCAGCAGTTACCGGACAGGGTCGGCTCACTATGGCTACACCTTC. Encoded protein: CASSYRTGSAHYGYTF.

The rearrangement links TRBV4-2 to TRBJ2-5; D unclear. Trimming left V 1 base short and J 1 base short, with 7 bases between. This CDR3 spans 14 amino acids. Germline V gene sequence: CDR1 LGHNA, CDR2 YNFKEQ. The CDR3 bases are TGTGCCAGCAGCCAAGTCCATATCCAAGAGACCCAGTACTTC. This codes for CASSQVHIQETQYF.

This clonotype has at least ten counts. DNA of the CDR3: TGCAGTGCTTCGCCTAACACCGGGGAGCTGTTTTTT. Translation gives CSASPNTGELFF. This chain uses TRBV20-1 with TRBJ2-2; D remains ambiguous. Germline CDR1 reads DFQATT; CDR2 reads SNEGSKA (reference sequence). CDR3 length: 12 amino acids. With 5 bases removed from V and 2 bases from J, the gap between germline ends came to 6 bases.

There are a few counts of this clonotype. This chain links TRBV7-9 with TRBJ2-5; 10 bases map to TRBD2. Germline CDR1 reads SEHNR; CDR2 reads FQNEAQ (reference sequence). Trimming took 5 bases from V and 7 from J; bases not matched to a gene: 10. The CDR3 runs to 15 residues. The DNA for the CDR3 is TGTGCCAGCAGCCCACAGTCTAGCGGGAGTCCGACCCAGTACTTC. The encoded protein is CASSPQSSGSPTQYF.

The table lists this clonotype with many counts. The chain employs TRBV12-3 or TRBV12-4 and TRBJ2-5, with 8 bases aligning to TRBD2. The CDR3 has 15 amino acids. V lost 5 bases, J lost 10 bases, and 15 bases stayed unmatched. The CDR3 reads CASSRHGAGGRYQYF. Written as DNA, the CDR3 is TGTGCCAGCAGTCGCCATGGGGCGGGGGGCCGGTACCAGTACTTC.

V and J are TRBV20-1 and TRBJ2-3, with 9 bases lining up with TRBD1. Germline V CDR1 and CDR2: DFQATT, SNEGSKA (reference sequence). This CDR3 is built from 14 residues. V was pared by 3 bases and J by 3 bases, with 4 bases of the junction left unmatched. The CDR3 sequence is CSASRGQGTDTQYF. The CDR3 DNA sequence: TGCAGTGCTAGCCGGGGACAGGGAACAGATACGCAGTATTTT.

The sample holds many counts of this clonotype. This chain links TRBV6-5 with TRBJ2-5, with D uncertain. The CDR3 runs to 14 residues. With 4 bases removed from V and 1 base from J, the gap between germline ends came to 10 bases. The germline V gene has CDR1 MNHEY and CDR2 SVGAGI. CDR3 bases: TGTGCCAGCAGTTCCCCTTTGTCCCAAGAGACCCAGTACTTC. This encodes CASSSPLSQETQYF.